The rows below give T cell receptor beta chains drawn from one sample of a study of blood T cell repertoires in COVID-19. Clones were read by immunoSEQ multiplex PCR, and TCRdb kept only the in-frame ones, dropping some. Of about 150,000 clones listed, 70% to 90% are singletons. Sequencing was carried out using peripheral blood. The receptors derive from a woman of 80 years or more with COVID-19, enrolled during active disease. Each CDR3 is given with its conserved first and last residue. The order of the fields is clone size, CDR3 length, D gene, J gene, V gene, CDR3 DNA, CDR3 protein. D genes are given only for firm matches. The size entry is marked missing in some rows and otherwise reads once, few, many or a size class.

>.|12|.|TRBJ1-3|TRBV7-9
TGTGCCAGCAGCTTACGTGTAAACACCATATATTTT
CASSLRVNTIYF
>once|15|.|TRBJ1-6|TRBV28
TGTGCCAGCAGTCAGGGTTACCTATATAATTCACCCCTCCACTTT
CASSQGYLYNSPLHF
>.|17|.|TRBJ1-1|TRBV7-2
TGTGCCAGCAGCTTAGGGCCAGGGGCAATTGGGGACACTGAAGCTTTCTTT
CASSLGPGAIGDTEAFF
>few|14|.|TRBJ1-1|TRBV18
TGTGCCAGCTCTTCACAAGCAGGGCCAGTTGAAGCTTTCTTT
CASSSQAGPVEAFF
>.|14|TRBD2|TRBJ2-7|TRBV6-6
TGTGCCAGCAGCCCCTGGAATAGCGGGGTTCGGCAGTACTTC
CASSPWNSGVRQYF
>.|15|TRBD1|TRBJ2-2|TRBV27
TGTGCCAGCGGACGGGACAGCTTGAACACCGGGGAGCTGTTTTTT
CASGRDSLNTGELFF
>.|15|TRBD2|TRBJ2-2|TRBV5-1
TGCGCCAGCAGGACCGGGAGGCCGGGCACCGGGGAGCTGTTTTTT
CASRTGRPGTGELFF
>.|18|TRBD2|TRBJ2-2|TRBV18
TGTGCCAGCTCACCTCCCCGGACTAGCGGGAGTTCCACCGGGGAGCTGTTTTTT
CASSPPRTSGSSTGELFF
>.|18|TRBD1|TRBJ1-2|TRBV23-1
TGCGCCAGCAGTCAGAGGGGGCGGGGCCGGGGGTACCCGACCGGCTACACCTTC
CASSQRGRGRGYPTGYTF
>.|17|TRBD1|TRBJ1-2|TRBV2
TGTGCCAGCAGTGAAGGGACAGGAGGGCAAGCTAACTATGGCTACACCTTC
CASSEGTGGQANYGYTF
>.|11|.|TRBJ2-1|TRBV14
TGTGCCAGCAGCCAAGTACTGGACTTGTTCTTC
CASSQVLDLFF
>.|16|TRBD1|TRBJ2-2|TRBV19
TGTGCCAGTAGTACCCTCCAGGGGGTAGGCACCGGGGAGCTGTTTTTT
CASSTLQGVGTGELFF
>.|14|.|TRBJ1-4|TRBV19
TGTGCCAGTGGAGCCGATGCAACTAATGAAAAACTGTTTTTT
CASGADATNEKLFF
>.|17|TRBD1|TRBJ1-1|TRBV5-1
TGCGCCAGCAGCTTGGCCTGGACAGGGGGTTTTGGCACTGAAGCTTTCTTT
CASSLAWTGGFGTEAFF
>.|15|TRBD1|TRBJ2-7|TRBV28
TGTGCCAGCAGTTTATTTACTGGACAGGGCTACGAGCAGTACTTC
CASSLFTGQGYEQYF
>.|13|.|TRBJ2-7|TRBV19
TGTGCCAGTAGTAGAGAACACTCCTACGAGCAGTACTTC
CASSREHSYEQYF
>.|13|.|TRBJ2-1|TRBV24-1
TGTGCCACCAGTGCGGGGGAATACAATGAGCAGTTCTTC
CATSAGEYNEQFF
>.|15|.|TRBJ2-1|TRBV7-9
TGTGCCAGCAGCTCAGAATTAACAGGGTCCAATGAGCAGTTCTTC
CASSSELTGSNEQFF
>.|14|.|TRBJ1-1|TRBV4-2
TGTGCCAGCAGCCCGCAGACAGAGAACACTGAAGCTTTCTTT
CASSPQTENTEAFF
>.|14|.|TRBJ1-4|TRBV5-1
TGCGCCAGCAGCGAACAGGGAAGTGGGGAAAAACTGTTTTTT
CASSEQGSGEKLFF
>.|15|.|TRBJ1-3|TRBV28
TGTGCCAGCAGTTGGTCTAGCACCCCAAGGGACACCATATATTTT
CASSWSSTPRDTIYF
>.|14|.|TRBJ2-7|TRBV5-6
TGTGCCAGCAGCCGTAGCAGTAGTTCGTACGAGCAGTACTTC
CASSRSSSSYEQYF
>.|13|.|TRBJ1-4|TRBV13
TGTGCCACCAGAACCCAACTTTTATTACGGGTGTTTTTT
CATRTQLLLRVFF
>.|15|TRBD2|TRBJ2-5|TRBV9
TGTGCCAGCAGCCCGCCTAGCGGGAAGACCAGGACCCAGTACTTC
CASSPPSGKTRTQYF
>.|17|.|TRBJ2-1|TRBV6-1
TGTGCCAGCAGTGCCCCGGACTGGAGGATCTCCTACAATGAGCAGTTCTTC
CASSAPDWRISYNEQFF
>.|13|.|TRBJ1-4|TRBV27
TGTGCCAGCCGTCCCCGGGGAAATGAAAAACTGTTTTTT
CASRPRGNEKLFF
>.|12|.|TRBJ2-1|TRBV11-3
TGTGCCAGCAGCAGGGGGGGGAATGAGCAGTTCTTC
CASSRGGNEQFF
>few|17|TRBD2|TRBJ2-1|TRBV25-1
TGTGCCAGCAGTGAAGGGGGGGATAAGGAGCCCTACAATGAGCAGTTCTTC
CASSEGGDKEPYNEQFF
>.|16|TRBD1|TRBJ1-3|TRBV7-2
TGTGCCAGCAGCAGCAGGGACAGGACCCCTGGAAACACCATATATTTT
CASSSRDRTPGNTIYF
>.|15|.|TRBJ2-6|TRBV2
TGTGCCAGCAGTGAATTCTCCGCTGGGGCCAACGTCCTGACTTTC
CASSEFSAGANVLTF
>.|14|.|TRBJ1-2|TRBV11-2
TGTGCCAGCAGCTTAGTGAACAGTAACTATGGCTACACCTTC
CASSLVNSNYGYTF
>.|17|.|TRBJ1-1|TRBV27
TGTGCCAGCAGTCCTCGGGGGGAGCCTGGGAGGAACACTGAAGCTTTCTTT
CASSPRGEPGRNTEAFF
>once|14|TRBD2|TRBJ2-1|TRBV7-3
TGTGCCAGCAGGTCAAGCGGGAGCTTAGGTGAGCAGTTCTTC
CASRSSGSLGEQFF
>.|16|.|TRBJ1-2|TRBV5-1
TGCGCCAGCAGCCGGAACGGCCAGGGGAGTGACTATGGCTACACCTTC
CASSRNGQGSDYGYTF
>.|16|TRBD1|TRBJ1-2|TRBV5-1
TGCGTCAGCAGCCTGGAGGGGACAGGGGTGATCTATGGCTACACCTTC
CVSSLEGTGVIYGYTF
>.|12|.|TRBJ2-7|TRBV11-2
TGTGCCAGCAGCCGGGTTCTCTACGAGCAGTACTTC
CASSRVLYEQYF